This entry lists 15 T cell receptor beta chains sequenced from one sample in a study of blood T cell repertoires in COVID-19. The data were produced by immunoSEQ multiplex PCR, yet TCRdb's version contains in-frame clones alone and is incomplete. The data show some 110,000 clones, with about three quarters seen just once and around 6.6% held by the top ten. The sequencing input was peripheral blood. The receptors shown here come from a man between 65 and 80 years old with acute or convalescent COVID-19.

The chain joins TRBV23-1 to TRBJ2-4; TRBD1 is a possible D gene (7 bases). TRBV23-1 counts as an open reading frame of uncertain function. The V gene lost 7 bases and the J gene lost 3 bases, with 13 bases spanning the gap. The CDR3 has 14 amino acids. CDR3: CASTDREVKNIQYF. The CDR3 coding sequence is TGCGCCAGCACCGACAGGGAGGTCAAAAACATTCAGTACTTC.

V and J are TRBV7-3 and TRBJ1-1; possibly TRBD1 for D (5 bases). The germline V gene has CDR1 SGHTA and CDR2 FQGTGA. V lost 2 bases and J 1 base, leaving 11 bases between the germline ends. The CDR3 has 15 amino acids. The CDR3 region has the DNA TGTGCCAGCAGCTTAGGAGGGGCAAGGAACACTGAAGCTTTCTTT. Translating gives CASSLGGARNTEAFF.

The chain carries TRBV10-3 and TRBJ1-1, with TRBD1 matching over 8 bases. From germline, CDR1 is ENHRY and CDR2 SYGVKD. The CDR3 has 16 residues. Losses at the gene ends were 0 bases for V and 4 bases for J; bases not matched to a gene: 7. CDR3 region: CAISESPGQVPTEAFF. Written as DNA, the CDR3 is TGTGCCATCAGTGAGTCCCCGGGACAGGTCCCCACTGAAGCTTTCTTT.

The chain uses TRBV28 and TRBJ2-1, with 13 bases lining up with TRBD2. Losses at the gene ends were 5 bases for V and 4 bases for J; bases not matched to a gene: 5. In germline, CDR1 is MDHEN, CDR2 SYDVKM. CDR3 length equals 16 residues. This chain's CDR3 is CASSKGTSGVYNEQFF. CDR3 bases: TGTGCCAGCAGTAAAGGGACTAGCGGGGTTTACAATGAGCAGTTCTTC.

This chain uses TRBV18 with TRBJ2-7; weak D call: TRBD1 (6 bases). The CDR3 consists of 13 residues. Trimming left V 3 bases short and J 2 bases short, with 8 bases between. Germline lookup yields CDR1 KGHSH and CDR2 LQKENI. The CDR3 region is CASSPWDTYEQYF. The CDR3 region has the DNA TGTGCCAGCTCACCTTGGGACACCTACGAGCAGTACTTC.

The J gene is TRBJ1-6, the V gene TRBV4-2, with 7 bases lining up with TRBD1. Germline CDR1 is LGHNA and CDR2 is YNFKEQ. The J segment lost 6 bases and the V segment lost 0 bases, leaving 8 bases of the junction unmatched. This CDR3 is 17 amino acids long. For the CDR3, the DNA is TGTGCCAGCAGCCAAGAAGTACAGGGGTTAAGTAATTCACCCCTCCACTTT. Amino acid sequence: CASSQEVQGLSNSPLHF.

This clone was seen just once. V and J are TRBV28 and TRBJ2-1; the D gene is possibly TRBD2 (6 bases). The V end was cut by 7 bases, the J end by 2 bases, with 18 bases between. The CDR3 length is 16 residues. Germline V gives CDR1 MDHEN, CDR2 SYDVKM. CDR3 DNA sequence: TGTGCCAGCAAAACCCGGGGAGGAGTTGCCTACAATGAGCAGTTCTTC. Protein product: CASKTRGGVAYNEQFF.

The chain employs TRBV19 and TRBJ2-7, with 8 nucleotides matching TRBD1. The junction had 0 bases not matched to a gene; V was cut back by 5 bases and J by 0 bases. The length of the CDR3 is 13 residues. Per the germline V gene, CDR1 is LNHDA and CDR2 is SQIVND (reference sequence). CDR3 bases: TGTGCCAGTAGTGGACAGGGCTCCTACGAGCAGTACTTC. Residues: CASSGQGSYEQYF.

The chain joins TRBV19 to TRBJ1-5; a possible D gene is TRBD1 (5 bases). The CDR3 totals 16 residues. CDR1 and CDR2 (germline): LNHDA, SQIVND (reference sequence). Trimming removed 7 bases at V and 0 bases at J, with 16 bases between. The CDR3 reads CASTPPWDYSNQPQHF. As DNA, the CDR3 is TGTGCCAGTACCCCTCCTTGGGACTATAGCAATCAGCCCCAGCATTTT.

The chain has TRBV6-6 and TRBJ1-4; D might be TRBD1 (5 bases). CDR3 length: 14 residues. Per the germline V gene, CDR1 is MNHNY and CDR2 is SVGAGI (reference sequence). Trimming pared 2 bases from V and 8 bases from J, leaving 12 bases between. This CDR3 reads CASSYGDAGEKLFF. The CDR3 region has the DNA TGTGCCAGCAGTTACGGAGATGCAGGGGAAAAACTGTTTTTT.

CDR3 in amino acids: CASSRTGDSTDTQYF. The CDR3 DNA follows: TGCGCCAGCAGCAGGACGGGGGACTCCACAGATACGCAGTATTTT. This chain links TRBV5-1 with TRBJ2-3; tentatively, D is TRBD2 (6 bases). The CDR3 contains 15 residues. Germline V gives CDR1 SGHRS, CDR2 YFSETQ. Trimming cost V 4 bases and J 2 bases, with 14 bases left between them. The full variable domain, its missing parts supplied by reference TRBV5-1 and TRBJ2-3, is KAGVTQTPRYLIKTRGQQVTLSCSPISGHRSVSWYQQTPGQGLQFLFEYFSETQRNKGNFPGRFSGRQFSNSRSEMNVSTLELGDSALYLCASSRTGDSTDTQYFGPGTRLTVL.

The CDR3, as DNA: TGTGCCAGCAGCCTAGGGGGCTGGAATCAGCCCCAGCATTTT. Its protein is CASSLGGWNQPQHF. The chain is built from TRBV27 and TRBJ1-5, with TRBD1 matching over 7 bases. This CDR3 region has 14 residues. Trimming at V came to 6 bases and at J to 4 bases, leaving 6 bases not matched to a gene. CDR1 and CDR2 from the germline V gene are MNHEY and SMNVEV (reference sequence).

The chain has TRBV19 and TRBJ2-2; TRBD1 aligns across 9 bases. The CDR3 sequence is 14 residues long. Germline V gene data show CDR1 as LNHDA and CDR2 as SQIVND (reference sequence). V lost 8 bases to trimming and J lost 3 bases; unmatched junction nucleotides: 4. The CDR3 sequence is CASCRDRDTGELFF. For the CDR3, the DNA is TGTGCCAGTTGCCGGGACAGGGACACCGGGGAGCTGTTTTTT.

The V call is TRBV7-2, the J call TRBJ1-2; no clear D gene. The CDR3 totals 12 residues. Germline CDR1 is SGHTA and CDR2 is FQGNSA. The V end lost 1 base, the J end lost 4 bases, and 4 bases lay between the germline ends. For the CDR3, the DNA is TGTGCCAGCAGCTTAGTCAGCTATGGCTACACCTTC. Protein sequence: CASSLVSYGYTF.

This chain links TRBV5-1 with TRBJ1-2; the D gene is possibly TRBD1 (5 bases). Trimming pared 4 bases from V and 0 bases from J, leaving 13 bases between. The CDR3 is made up of 15 amino acids. CDR1 SGHRS and CDR2 YFSETQ come from the germline V gene. This chain's CDR3 is CASSSGGGSNYGYTF. The CDR3 DNA reads as TGCGCCAGCAGCAGCGGGGGTGGATCTAACTATGGCTACACCTTC.